This TCR beta chain came from a study of naive and memory T cell subsets. RNA was extracted from 2 to 2.5 ml of whole blood of healthy adults. TCR cDNA received a 3' ligated oligonucleotide that carried a UMI. Cells were not sorted; total RNA input targeted roughly 1 to 1,100 ng. For blood and skin samples, reverse transcription used TCR alpha and beta constant primers. The SP2 primer and nested alpha and beta constant region primers amplified ligated cDNA in four rounds. TCRdb passed the 5' RACE reads through MiXCR, listing each CDR3 protein once. The sample contains approximately 24,000 distinct CDR3 sequences, under 25% of which appear only once. Trimming took 4 bases from V and 6 from J, leaving 10 bases between them. Germline V gene sequence: CDR1 SQVTM, CDR2 ANQGSEA. This CDR3 has 12 residues. Ten or more counts support this clonotype.

This sequence originates from a female donor in good health. This chain connects TRBV29-1 to TRBJ2-1; D is possibly TRBD2 (6 bases). The CDR3 sequence: CSVASGRNEQFF. CDR3 nucleotides: TGCAGCGTTGCCAGCGGGCGCAATGAGCAGTTCTTC.